The sequence of this T cell receptor beta chain was determined in a study of OX40 agonist ivuxolimab in advanced cancers. Across the study: Enrolled patients in dose escalation had cancers that were hepatocellular carcinoma, melanoma, renal cell or head and neck cancer.

Trimming removed 7 bases at V and 0 bases at J, with 9 bases between. CDR1 is SEHNR and CDR2 is FQNEAQ in the germline V gene (reference sequence). The length of the CDR3 is 13 residues. Only in-frame clones appear in the TCRdb table, and some are missing; sequencing was by immunoSEQ multiplex PCR. Of under 85,000 clones in the sample, about 73% were seen once. The J gene is TRBJ1-1, the V gene TRBV7-9; no clear D. Sequences were derived from CD4+ or CD8+ T cells sorted from blood, sampled in a trial of the OX40 agonist ivuxolimab. The clonotype was recovered from an adult with an advanced solid tumor such as melanoma, head and neck, liver or kidney cancer. CDR3: CASTWELNTEAFF. The CDR3 DNA follows: TGTGCCAGCACCTGGGAGCTGAACACTGAAGCTTTCTTT.